Here is one TCR beta chain with its context. The clone's antigen remains unknown. A read error may produce the germline difference seen at one junction end. This sample is drawn from a study of cytomegalovirus exposure and HLA in healthy donors (dated by TCRdb to between 2016 and 2019). As for the study more broadly: In an earlier analysis of 450 to 750 of the donors, 250 to 350 Gb of sequence data and 120 million or so unique TCR beta sequences from approximately 180 million T cells were reported. The study aimed to test whether signatures of past pathogen exposure could be identified by cataloging public T cell receptors. Rather than drawing on any new phenotypic data, the later analysis identified candidate immune exposures from TCR beta sequences and the way those sequences occurred across donors. An earlier analysis of roughly 600 of the donors used high-throughput TCR beta sequencing to judge whether each TCR beta V gene segment behaved as functional or pseudogenic. An early release covering approximately 600 HLA-typed donors comprised 250 to 350 gigabases of sequencing data and tens of millions of unique TCR sequences. To study patterns of TCR occurrence, a later analysis re-analyzed previously published TCR beta repertoires from hundreds of donors and added high-resolution HLA genotyping. A separate validation cohort of roughly 130 different subjects was used in addition to the roughly 700-subject first cohort. HLA typing included class I and class II loci at four-digit resolution. The study used immunosequencing to profile the T cell repertoires of several hundred subjects and linked those repertoires to cytomegalovirus serostatus. Several DR-DQ haplotypes were treated as single units for association and clustering because of strong linkage in the cohort. High-throughput TCR immunosequencing, statistical association of individual TCRs with disease status, and machine learning were combined to predict cytomegalovirus infection status. The number of typed donors differed by locus: about 620-640 for A, B, C, DRB1 and DQB1; 500 to 550 for DQA1; 606 for DPA1; and about 470 for DPB1. Alongside the repertoire data, information on donor age, sex, ethnicity and CMV serostatus was compiled. Of the roughly 400 genotyped donors, 75% to 85% were placed in the genetic ancestry cluster associated with self-reported Caucasian donors. Among 398 genotyped donors of the cohort, an average of about 240,000 unique TCR beta nucleotide sequences were sequenced per donor, roughly 18% of them non-productive. All discovery cohort repertoires had been generated using a single sequencing platform. A later genetic analysis used genome-wide SNP genotypes for about 65% of the roughly 670 donors, treating that subset as a discovery cohort. The paper's findings and limits, for the study overall: When HLA alleles, especially DR and DQ, strongly co-occurred, TCR associations were difficult to assign to individual alleles. Broadly in line with IMGT annotations, most TCR beta V segments showed up in productive rearrangements about 90% or about 30% of the time in an earlier analysis of a few hundred of the donors. Linkage disequilibrium might explain the correlated functional status among segregating V segments, but an unknown experimental factor could not be excluded. A later analysis found that most CMV-associated TCR beta chains appeared HLA-restricted, with HLA associations seemingly driven largely by CMV exposure. A later genetic analysis reported fewer N-insertions in productive TCRs among donors in an Asian-associated ancestry cluster than the roughly 650-donor mean. A later genetic analysis associated a missense DCLRE1C variant with V-gene and J-gene trimming of TCR beta chains, and an independent cohort replicated the association. A further reported finding was that TCR beta sequences accurately predicted the HLA-A and HLA-B alleles for most subjects in the first cohort. Because counts were too low, roughly 17 rarely observed V segments, including chromosome 9 orphons, were left out of the earlier analysis of 500 to 750 of the donors. Some IMGT-functional V segments, including TRBV6-2 and TRBV6-3, could not be distinguished by the 87-base-pair reads and were therefore excluded. Sequencing depth was assumed to be roughly uniform across donors in the presence/absence analyses, though that assumption may not hold. A later analysis reported that several top co-occurrence clusters appeared linked to parvovirus B19, influenza, CMV and Epstein-Barr virus. According to a later analysis, TCR association rates differed among HLA loci, with DRB1 alleles showing the most associated TCRs and HLA-C alleles showing the fewest. The sequencing pipeline was judged likely to have produced a cluster of highly shared sequence variants as a technical artifact. For the cohort, immune exposure information was limited to CMV serostatus. The classifier was reported to diagnose cytomegalovirus status with high specificity and sensitivity in both the original and validation cohorts. Across donors, most TCR sequences were observed very rarely, whereas some public TCRs were present in many individuals. Three of the identified cytomegalovirus-associated TCR beta chains were confirmed in vitro to be specific for cytomegalovirus antigens. The authors suggested that the approach could potentially be extended to other disease states and immunological phenotypes. The study listed 164 TCR beta chains as associated with cytomegalovirus. The cohort was sequenced for TCR beta chains only, and without alpha or paired-chain data the features that could be detected were limited. At a false discovery rate of 0.05, a later analysis linked some 18,000 TCR beta sequences to specific HLA alleles. Because HLA typing was unavailable for some donors at each locus, only the typed subset was used in association tests. In a later analysis, HLA-associated TCR beta chains were found to be more clonally expanded and to have lower generation probabilities than equally common non-associated chains.

The library was produced with the immunoSEQ multiplex PCR assay. The multiplex PCR relied on a mix of 60 forward primers for TCR Vbeta segments and 13 reverse primers for TCR Jbeta segments. A multiplex PCR assay on genomic DNA amplified the CDR3 region of rearranged TCR beta genes. Amplified TCR beta libraries were sequenced as 87-base-pair reads on the Illumina HiSeq System. Concerning the study's data processing: A later analysis counted 75 million to 100 million unique TCR beta chains across the 550 to 750 repertoires, and 9 million to 14 million of these chains were shared by at least two donors. To remove PCR and sequencing errors, raw reads were error-corrected and collapsed into unique sequences using a nearest-neighbor algorithm that merged closely related sequences. Alignment of CDR3 sequences to IMGT reference sequences was used to assign V, D and J gene segments. For a sequence to be retained, at least a six-nucleotide match to both a V gene segment and a J gene segment was required. A rearrangement counted as productive if the CDR3 had no stop codons and remained in frame with V and J, and every other rearrangement counted as non-productive. CDR3 was defined according to IMGT convention as the region running from the second conserved V-encoded cysteine to the conserved J-encoded phenylalanine. Sequences without an unambiguous match to a single V gene segment were excluded from the earlier analysis of 500 to 700 of the donors. In an earlier analysis of a few hundred of the donors, V segments were called functional above 56.7% productive rearrangements and were called segregating when the between-donor standard deviation exceeded 5%. A statistical classification framework was built for diagnosing cytomegalovirus status from the catalog of TCR beta chain sequences. V and J gene assignment, in a later analysis, came from comparing TCR nucleotide sequences with IMGT/GENE-DB human TR gene sequences. Using the TCRdist pipeline, a later analysis assigned CDR3 sequences along with most-parsimonious VDJ recombination scenarios. In a later analysis, each TCR beta chain was defined by its CDR3 amino acid sequence together with its V-gene family, and reads without a unique V-gene family were excluded. As a way to deal with suspected cross-contamination and a sequencing artifact, a later analysis dropped nearly 600 nucleotide sequences that were highly shared and had low generation probability. In a later analysis, a clonal expansion index was calculated for each public chain from normalized within-repertoire ranks of inferred template counts. Generation probabilities in a later analysis came from a VDJ recombination model fitted to out-of-frame rearrangements, and those results were checked against IGoR. In a later analysis, hypergeometric tests were used to score TCR-TCR, TCR-HLA and TCR-CMV co-occurrence, with a repertoire-size bias correction applied to TCR pairs. False discovery rates were estimated in a later analysis by permuting HLA or CMV assignments 20 times. In a later analysis, co-occurring TCRs were grouped using DBSCAN, and TCRdist sequence similarity was added for clustering within HLA-allele-positive subsets. Repertoires with fewer than 30,000 or more than 120,000 public chains were left out of co-occurrence clustering, as were about five repertoires with anomalous nucleotide sharing. In TCRdb, the immuneACCESS table is reduced to in-frame sequences with V and J assigned. These tables do not hold every clone; where another copy was compared, an unresolved V gene accounts for under half, and the others remain unexplained. The V and J calls and the clone size are those of that table, but D and trimming were determined from the DNA. Within this sample are 20,000 or so clones, with about 78% of them counted one time only. The ten biggest clones cover roughly 6.8% of the sample.

The cohort comprised fewer than 750 healthy bone marrow donors. Cohort members were all nominally healthy when sampled, although unrecorded immune exposures were likely present. The donor was CMV seronegative and belonged to the group of 352 seronegative cohort members. A peripheral blood sample was collected from each donor, and TCR beta sequencing was performed on peripheral blood mononuclear cells. The Qiagen DNeasy Blood Extraction Kit was used to extract genomic DNA from the blood cell samples. CDR1 and CDR2, looked up from the germline V gene, are SNHLY and FYNNEI. Taken from cysteine to phenylalanine, the CDR3 has 14 residues. Of the read, only the CDR3 DNA is kept; its 42 bases are in frame from base 1.

Sequencing input: PBMCs. This receptor was identified in a man aged 55 to 70 in good health and CMV-seronegative. The chain is assembled from TRBV2 and TRBJ2-7, with 8 bases aligning to TRBD1. In nucleotide form, the sequence is TGTGCCAGTGGGGTAGACAGGGGTCCCTACGAGCAGCACTTC. Its translation is CASGVDRGPYEQHF.